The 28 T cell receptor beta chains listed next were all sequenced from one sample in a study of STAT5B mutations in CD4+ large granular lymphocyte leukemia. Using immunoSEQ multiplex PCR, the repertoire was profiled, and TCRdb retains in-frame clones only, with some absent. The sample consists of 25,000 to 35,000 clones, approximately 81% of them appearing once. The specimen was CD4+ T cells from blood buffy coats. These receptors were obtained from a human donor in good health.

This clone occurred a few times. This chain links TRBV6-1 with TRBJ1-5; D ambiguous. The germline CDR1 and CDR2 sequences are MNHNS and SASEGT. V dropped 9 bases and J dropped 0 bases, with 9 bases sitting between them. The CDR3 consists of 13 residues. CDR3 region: CASGWDSNQPQHF. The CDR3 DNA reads TGTGCCAGTGGGTGGGATAGCAATCAGCCCCAGCATTTT.

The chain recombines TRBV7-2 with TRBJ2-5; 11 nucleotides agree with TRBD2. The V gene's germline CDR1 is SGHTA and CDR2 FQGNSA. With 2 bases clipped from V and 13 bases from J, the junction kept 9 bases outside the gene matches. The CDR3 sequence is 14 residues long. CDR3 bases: TGTGCCAGCAGCTTACTAGCGGGGGGTCCCCTTTCGTACTTC. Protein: CASSLLAGGPLSYF.

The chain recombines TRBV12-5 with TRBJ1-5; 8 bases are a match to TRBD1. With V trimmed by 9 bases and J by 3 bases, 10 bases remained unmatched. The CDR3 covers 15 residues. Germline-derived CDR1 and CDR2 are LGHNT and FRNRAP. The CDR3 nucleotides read TGTGCTAGCAGGGGCACAGGGGGTGACAATCAGCCCCAGCATTTT. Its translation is CASRGTGGDNQPQHF.

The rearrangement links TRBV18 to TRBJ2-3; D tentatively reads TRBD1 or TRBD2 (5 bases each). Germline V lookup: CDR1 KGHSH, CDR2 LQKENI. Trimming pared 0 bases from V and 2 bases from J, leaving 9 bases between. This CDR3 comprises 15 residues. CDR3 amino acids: CASSPPTGPTDTQYF. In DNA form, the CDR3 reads TGTGCCAGCTCACCACCGACGGGACCCACAGATACGCAGTATTTT. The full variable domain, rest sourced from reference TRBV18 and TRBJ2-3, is NAGVMQNPRHLVRRRGQEARLRCSPMKGHSHVYWYRQLPEEGLKFMVYLQKENIIDESGMPKERFSAEFPKEGPSILRIQQVVRGDSAAYFCASSPPTGPTDTQYFGPGTRLTVL.

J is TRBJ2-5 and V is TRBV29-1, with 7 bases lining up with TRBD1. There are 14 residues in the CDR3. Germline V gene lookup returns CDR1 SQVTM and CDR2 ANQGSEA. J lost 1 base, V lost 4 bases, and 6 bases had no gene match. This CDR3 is CSVVPGQSQETQYF. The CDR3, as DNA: TGCAGCGTTGTCCCGGGACAGTCCCAAGAGACCCAGTACTTC. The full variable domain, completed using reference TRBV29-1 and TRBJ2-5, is SAVISQKPSRDICQRGTSLTIQCQVDSQVTMMFWYRQQPGQSLTLIATANQGSEATYESGFVIDKFPISRPNLTFSTLTVSNMSPEDSSIYLCSVVPGQSQETQYFGPGTRLLVL.

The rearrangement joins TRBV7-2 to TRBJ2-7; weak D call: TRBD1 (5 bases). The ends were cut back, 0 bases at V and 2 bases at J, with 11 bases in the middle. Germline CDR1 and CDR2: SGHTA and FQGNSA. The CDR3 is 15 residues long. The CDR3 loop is CASSLAPGMAYEQYF. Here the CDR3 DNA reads TGTGCCAGCAGCTTAGCCCCAGGGATGGCCTACGAGCAGTACTTC.

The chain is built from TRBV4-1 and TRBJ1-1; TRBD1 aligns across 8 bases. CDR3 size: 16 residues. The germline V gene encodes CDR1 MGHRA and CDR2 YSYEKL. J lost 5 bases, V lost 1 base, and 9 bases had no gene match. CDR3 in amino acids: CASSQGFRTGQTEAFF. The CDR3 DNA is TGCGCCAGCAGCCAAGGGTTTCGGACAGGGCAGACTGAAGCTTTCTTT.

The CDR3 region is CASSFDSNQPQHF. The CDR3 DNA reads TGTGCCAGCAGCTTTGACAGCAATCAGCCCCAGCATTTT. V and J are TRBV7-6 and TRBJ1-5; D is unclear. Looked up from germline, CDR1 is SGHVS and CDR2 is FNYEAQ. This CDR3 region has 13 residues. V lost 3 bases, J lost 1 base, and 4 bases lay in between. The whole variable domain, filled in from reference TRBV7-6 and TRBJ1-5, reads GAGVSQSPRYKVTKRGQDVALRCDPISGHVSLYWYRQALGQGPEFLTYFNYEAQQDKSGLPNDRFSAERPEGSISTLTIQRTEQRDSAMYRCASSFDSNQPQHFGDGTRLSIL.

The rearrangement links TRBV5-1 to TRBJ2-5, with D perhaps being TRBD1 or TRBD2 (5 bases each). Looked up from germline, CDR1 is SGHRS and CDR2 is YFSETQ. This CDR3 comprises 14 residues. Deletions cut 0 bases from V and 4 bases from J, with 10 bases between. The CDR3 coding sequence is TGCGCCAGCAGCTTGGAAGGGGAGAGAGAGACCCAGTACTTC. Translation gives CASSLEGERETQYF.

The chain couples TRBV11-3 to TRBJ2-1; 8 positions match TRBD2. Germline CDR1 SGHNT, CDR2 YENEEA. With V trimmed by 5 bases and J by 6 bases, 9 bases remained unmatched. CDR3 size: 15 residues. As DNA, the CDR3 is TGTGCCAGCAGCAGAAGGAGCGGGAGAGGCAATGAGCAGTTCTTC. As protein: CASSRRSGRGNEQFF.

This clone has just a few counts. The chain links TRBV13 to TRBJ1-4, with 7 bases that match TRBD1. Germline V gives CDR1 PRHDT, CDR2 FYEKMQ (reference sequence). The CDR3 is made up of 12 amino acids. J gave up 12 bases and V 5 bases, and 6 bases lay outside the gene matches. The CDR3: CASSPLGQQLFF. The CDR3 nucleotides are TGTGCCAGCAGCCCCCTGGGACAGCAACTGTTTTTT.

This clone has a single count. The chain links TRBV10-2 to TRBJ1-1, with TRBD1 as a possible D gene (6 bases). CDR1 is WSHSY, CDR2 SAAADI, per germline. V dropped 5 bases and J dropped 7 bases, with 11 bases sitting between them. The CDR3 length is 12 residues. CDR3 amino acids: CASSQQGHEAFF. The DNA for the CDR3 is TGCGCCAGCAGTCAACAGGGACATGAAGCTTTCTTT.

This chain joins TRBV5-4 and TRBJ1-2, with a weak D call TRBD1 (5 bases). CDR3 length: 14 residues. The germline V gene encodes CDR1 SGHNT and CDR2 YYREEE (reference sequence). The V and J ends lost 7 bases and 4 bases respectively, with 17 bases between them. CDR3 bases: TGTGCCAGCCGGCTGAACTCCGGGGGCTATGGCTACACCTTC. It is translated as CASRLNSGGYGYTF.

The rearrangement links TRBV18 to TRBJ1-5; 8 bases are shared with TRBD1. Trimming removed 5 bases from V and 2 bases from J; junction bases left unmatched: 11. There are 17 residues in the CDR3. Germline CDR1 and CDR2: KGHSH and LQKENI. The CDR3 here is CASSIAGGAEGNQPQHF. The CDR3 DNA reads TGTGCCAGCTCAATAGCAGGGGGCGCTGAGGGCAATCAGCCCCAGCATTTT.

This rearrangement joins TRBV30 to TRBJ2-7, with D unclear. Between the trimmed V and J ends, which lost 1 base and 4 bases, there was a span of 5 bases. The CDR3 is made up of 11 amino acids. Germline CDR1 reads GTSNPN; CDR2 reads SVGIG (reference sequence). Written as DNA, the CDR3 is TGTGCCTGGAGTGCGTTATACGAGCAGTACTTC. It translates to CAWSALYEQYF.

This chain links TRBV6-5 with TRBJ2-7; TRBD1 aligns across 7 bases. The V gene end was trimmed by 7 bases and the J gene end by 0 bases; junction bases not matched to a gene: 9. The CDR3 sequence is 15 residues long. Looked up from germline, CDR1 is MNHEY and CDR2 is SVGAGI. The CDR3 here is CASKAGQENSYEQYF. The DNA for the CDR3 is TGTGCCAGCAAAGCAGGACAGGAGAACTCCTACGAGCAGTACTTC.

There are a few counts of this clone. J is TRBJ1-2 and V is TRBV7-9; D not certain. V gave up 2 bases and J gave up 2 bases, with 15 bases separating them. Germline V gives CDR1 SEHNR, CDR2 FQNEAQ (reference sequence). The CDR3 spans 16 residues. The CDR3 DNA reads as TGTGCCAGCAGCTTATTTGGCAGGCCCCCAAACTATGGCTACACCTTC. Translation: CASSLFGRPPNYGYTF.

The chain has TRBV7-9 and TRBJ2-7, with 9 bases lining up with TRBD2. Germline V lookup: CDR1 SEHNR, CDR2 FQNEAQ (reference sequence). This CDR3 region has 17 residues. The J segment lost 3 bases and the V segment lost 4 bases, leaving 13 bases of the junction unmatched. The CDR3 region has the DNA TGTGCCAGCAGCTCCCTCGGTGGCGGGAGGGCCGTCTACGAGCAGTACTTC. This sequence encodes CASSSLGGGRAVYEQYF.

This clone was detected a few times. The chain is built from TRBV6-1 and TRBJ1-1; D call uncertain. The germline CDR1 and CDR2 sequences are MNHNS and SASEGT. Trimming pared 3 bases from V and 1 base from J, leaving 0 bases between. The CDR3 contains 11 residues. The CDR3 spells CASSENTEAFF. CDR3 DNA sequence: TGTGCCAGCAGTGAGAACACTGAAGCTTTCTTT.

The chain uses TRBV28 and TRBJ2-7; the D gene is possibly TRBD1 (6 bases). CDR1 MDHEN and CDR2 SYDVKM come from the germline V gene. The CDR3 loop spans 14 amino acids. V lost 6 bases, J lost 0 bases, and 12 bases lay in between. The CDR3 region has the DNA TGTGCCAGCAGCCCCAGGACAGACTCCTACGAGCAGTACTTC. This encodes CASSPRTDSYEQYF.

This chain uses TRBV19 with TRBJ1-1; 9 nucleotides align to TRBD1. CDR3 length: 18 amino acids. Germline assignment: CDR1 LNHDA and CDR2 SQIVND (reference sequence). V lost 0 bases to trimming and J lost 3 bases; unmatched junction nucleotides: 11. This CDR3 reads CASSIDKTGTGSDTEAFF. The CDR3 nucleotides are TGTGCCAGTAGTATAGATAAAACCGGGACAGGGTCGGACACTGAAGCTTTCTTT.

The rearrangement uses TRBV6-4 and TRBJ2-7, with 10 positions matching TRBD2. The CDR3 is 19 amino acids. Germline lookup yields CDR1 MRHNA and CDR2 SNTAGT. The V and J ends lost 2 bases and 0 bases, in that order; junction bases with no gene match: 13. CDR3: CASSDVSILAGWSSYEQYF. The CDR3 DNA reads TGTGCCAGCAGTGACGTCTCCATACTAGCGGGATGGAGCTCCTACGAGCAGTACTTC.

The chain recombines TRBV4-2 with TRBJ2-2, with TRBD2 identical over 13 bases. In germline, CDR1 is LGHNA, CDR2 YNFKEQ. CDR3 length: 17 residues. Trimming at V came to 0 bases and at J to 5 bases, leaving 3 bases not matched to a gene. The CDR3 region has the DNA TGTGCCAGCAGCCAAGATTTGACTAGCGGGAGGACCGGGGAGCTGTTTTTT. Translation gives CASSQDLTSGRTGELFF.

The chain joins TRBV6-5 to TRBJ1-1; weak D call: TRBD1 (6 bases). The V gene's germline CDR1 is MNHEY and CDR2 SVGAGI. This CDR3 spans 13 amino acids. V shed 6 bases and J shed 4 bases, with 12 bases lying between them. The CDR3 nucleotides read TGTGCCAGCAGGAACTACAGGGCCACTGAAGCTTTCTTT. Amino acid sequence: CASRNYRATEAFF.

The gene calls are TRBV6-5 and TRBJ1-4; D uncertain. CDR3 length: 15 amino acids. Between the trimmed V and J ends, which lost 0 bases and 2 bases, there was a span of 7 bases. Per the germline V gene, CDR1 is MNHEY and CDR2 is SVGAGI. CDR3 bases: TGTGCCAGCAGTTACTCCGGCAGGACTAATGAAAAACTGTTTTTT. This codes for CASSYSGRTNEKLFF.

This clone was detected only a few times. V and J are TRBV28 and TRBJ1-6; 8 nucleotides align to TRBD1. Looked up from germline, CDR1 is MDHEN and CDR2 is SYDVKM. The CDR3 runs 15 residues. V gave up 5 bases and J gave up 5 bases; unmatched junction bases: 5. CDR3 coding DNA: TGTGCCAGCAGTCCACAACAGGGGGATAATTCACCCCTCCACTTT. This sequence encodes CASSPQQGDNSPLHF. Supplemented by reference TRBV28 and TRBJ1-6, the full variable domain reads DVKVTQSSRYLVKRTGEKVFLECVQDMDHENMFWYRQDPGLGLRLIYFSYDVKMKEKGDIPEGYSVSREKKERFSLILESASTNQTSMYLCASSPQQGDNSPLHFGNGTRLTVT.

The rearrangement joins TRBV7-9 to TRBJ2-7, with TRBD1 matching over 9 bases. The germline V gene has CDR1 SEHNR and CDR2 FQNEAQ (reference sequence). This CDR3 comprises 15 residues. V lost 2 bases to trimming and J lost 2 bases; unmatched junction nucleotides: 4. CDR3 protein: CASSLTYRGPYEQYF. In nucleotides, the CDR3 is TGTGCCAGCAGCTTAACTTACAGGGGGCCCTACGAGCAGTACTTC. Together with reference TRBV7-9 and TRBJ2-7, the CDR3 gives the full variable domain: DTGVSQNPRHKITKRGQNVTFRCDPISEHNRLYWYRQTLGQGPEFLTYFQNEAQLEKSRLLSDRFSAERPKGSFSTLEIQRTEQGDSAMYLCASSLTYRGPYEQYFGPGTRLTVT.

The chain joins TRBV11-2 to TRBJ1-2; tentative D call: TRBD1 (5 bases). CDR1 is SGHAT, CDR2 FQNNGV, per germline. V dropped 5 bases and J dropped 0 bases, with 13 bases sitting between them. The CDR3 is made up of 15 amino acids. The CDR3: CASSGAGEPNYGYTF. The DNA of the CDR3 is TGTGCCAGCAGCGGGGCAGGAGAACCTAACTATGGCTACACCTTC.